The T cell receptor (beta chain) described here comes from a study of regulatory T cells in long-lasting Graves disease. General study points: Persistent disease preferred TRBV28, TRBJ1-2 and TRBJ2-5; new disease, TRBV20-1 and TRBJ2-1. Persistent patients shared some 2,500 public clonotypes among themselves. Newly diagnosed patients shared fewer, at about a thousand.

Through Arm-PCR of CDR3 regions and iRepertoire HTBI primers, TCR beta libraries were built. TCRdb passed the multiplex PCR reads through MiXCR, listing each CDR3 protein once. The sample holds under 500,000 distinct CDR3 sequences; around 21% are singletons and the top ten take around 20%. This clonotype was counted many times. Its target is not known. Per the germline V gene, CDR1 is SGHDT and CDR2 is YYEEEE. The CDR3 is 16 residues long. V shed 0 bases and J shed 2 bases, with 12 bases lying between them. Time point specified: persistent/refractory GD, antithyroid drugs over 5 years with positive TRAb. With RNA extracted from PBMCs as input, the TCR library was made.

The sequencing here drew on peripheral blood mononuclear cells (PBMCs), taken when the disease was refractory, from a patient treated with antithyroid drugs. The J gene is TRBJ1-5, the V gene TRBV5-6; D remains unclear. The source of this sequence is a female donor with Graves disease. In nucleotides, the CDR3 is TGTGCCAGCAGCTTGGCCGGAGACTGGGGCAATCAGCCCCAGCATTTT. This codes for CASSLAGDWGNQPQHF. The whole variable domain, remainder taken from reference TRBV5-6 and TRBJ1-5, is DAGVTQSPTHLIKTRGQQVTLRCSPKSGHDTVSWYQQALGQGPQFIFQYYEEEERQRGNFPDRFSGHQFPNYSSELNVNALLLGDSALYLCASSLAGDWGNQPQHFGDGTRLSIL.